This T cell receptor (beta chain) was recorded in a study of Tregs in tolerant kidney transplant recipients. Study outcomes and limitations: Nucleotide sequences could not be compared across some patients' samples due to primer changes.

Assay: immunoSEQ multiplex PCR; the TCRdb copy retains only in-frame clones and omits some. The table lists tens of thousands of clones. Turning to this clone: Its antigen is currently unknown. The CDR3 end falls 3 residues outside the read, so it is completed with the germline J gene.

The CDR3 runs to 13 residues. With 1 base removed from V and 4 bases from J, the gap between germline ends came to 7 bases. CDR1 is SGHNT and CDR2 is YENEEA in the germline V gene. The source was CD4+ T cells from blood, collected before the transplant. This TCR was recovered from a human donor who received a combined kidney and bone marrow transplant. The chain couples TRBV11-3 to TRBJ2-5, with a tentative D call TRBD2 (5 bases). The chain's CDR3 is CASSLASTETQYF. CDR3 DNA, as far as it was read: TGTGCCAGCAGCTTAGCTAGCACAGAGACC.